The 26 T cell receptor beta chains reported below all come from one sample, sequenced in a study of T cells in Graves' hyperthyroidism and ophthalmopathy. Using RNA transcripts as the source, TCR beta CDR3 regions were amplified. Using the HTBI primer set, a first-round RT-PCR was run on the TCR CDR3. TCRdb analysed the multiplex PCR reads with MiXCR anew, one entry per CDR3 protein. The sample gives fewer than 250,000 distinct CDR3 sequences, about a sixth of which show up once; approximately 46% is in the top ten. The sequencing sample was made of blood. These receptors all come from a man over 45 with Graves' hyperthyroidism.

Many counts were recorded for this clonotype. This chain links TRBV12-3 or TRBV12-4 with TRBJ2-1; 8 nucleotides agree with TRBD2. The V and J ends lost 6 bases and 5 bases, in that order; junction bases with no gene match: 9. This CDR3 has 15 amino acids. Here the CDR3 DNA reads TGTGCCAGCAGCCAACTAGCGGTCCTGAACAATGAGCAGTTCTTC. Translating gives CASSQLAVLNNEQFF.

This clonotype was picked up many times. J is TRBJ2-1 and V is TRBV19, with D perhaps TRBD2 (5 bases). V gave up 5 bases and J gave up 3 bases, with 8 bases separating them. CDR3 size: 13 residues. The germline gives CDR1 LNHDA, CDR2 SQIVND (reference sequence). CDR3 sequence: CASSRGNYNEQFF. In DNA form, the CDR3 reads TGTGCCAGTAGTCGGGGTAACTACAATGAGCAGTTCTTC. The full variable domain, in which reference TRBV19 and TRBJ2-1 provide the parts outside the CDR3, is DGGITQSPKYLFRKEGQNVTLSCEQNLNHDAMYWYRQDPGQGLRLIYYSQIVNDFQKGDIAEGYSVSREKKESFPLTVTSAQKNPTAFYLCASSRGNYNEQFFGPGTRLTVL.

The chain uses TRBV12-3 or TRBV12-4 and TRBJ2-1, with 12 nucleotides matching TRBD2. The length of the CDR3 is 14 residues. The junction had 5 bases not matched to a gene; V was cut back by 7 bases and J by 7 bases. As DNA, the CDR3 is TGTGCCAGCAATCCCGGGACTAGCGGGAATGAGCAGTTCTTC. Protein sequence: CASNPGTSGNEQFF.

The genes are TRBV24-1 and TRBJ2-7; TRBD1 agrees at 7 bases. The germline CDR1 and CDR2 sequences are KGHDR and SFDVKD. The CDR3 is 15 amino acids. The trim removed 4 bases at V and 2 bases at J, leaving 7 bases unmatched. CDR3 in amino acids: CATSEWTGITYEQYF. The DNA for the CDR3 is TGTGCCACCAGTGAATGGACAGGCATCACCTACGAGCAGTACTTC.

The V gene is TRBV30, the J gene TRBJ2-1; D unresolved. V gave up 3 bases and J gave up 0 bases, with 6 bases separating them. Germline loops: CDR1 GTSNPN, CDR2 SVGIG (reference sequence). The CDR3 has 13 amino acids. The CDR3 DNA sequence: TGTGCCTGGAGCCCGAGCTCCTACAATGAGCAGTTCTTC. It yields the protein CAWSPSSYNEQFF.

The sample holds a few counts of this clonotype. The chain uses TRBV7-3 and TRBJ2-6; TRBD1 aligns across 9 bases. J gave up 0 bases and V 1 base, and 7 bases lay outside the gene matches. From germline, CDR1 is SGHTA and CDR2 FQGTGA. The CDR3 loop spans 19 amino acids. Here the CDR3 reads CASSLRVGQGFSGANVLTF. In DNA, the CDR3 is TGTGCCAGCAGCTTAAGGGTGGGACAGGGCTTCTCTGGGGCCAACGTCCTGACTTTC.

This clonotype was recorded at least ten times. CDR3 sequence reads: CASSFWGDTFYEQYF. The CDR3 DNA sequence: TGTGCCAGCAGTTTTTGGGGGGATACTTTCTACGAGCAGTACTTC. V gene TRBV28 combines with J gene TRBJ2-7; D is possibly TRBD2 (6 bases). This CDR3 comprises 15 residues. Germline CDR1 and CDR2: MDHEN and SYDVKM. Trimming shortened V by 3 bases and J by 3 bases, and 15 bases separated the two germline ends.

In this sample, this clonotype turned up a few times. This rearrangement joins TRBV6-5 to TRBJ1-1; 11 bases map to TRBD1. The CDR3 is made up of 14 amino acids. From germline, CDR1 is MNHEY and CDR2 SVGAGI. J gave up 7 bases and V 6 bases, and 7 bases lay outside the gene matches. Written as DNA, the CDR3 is TGTGCCAGCAGATTACCCGGGACAGGGGGTGAAGCTTTCTTT. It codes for CASRLPGTGGEAFF.

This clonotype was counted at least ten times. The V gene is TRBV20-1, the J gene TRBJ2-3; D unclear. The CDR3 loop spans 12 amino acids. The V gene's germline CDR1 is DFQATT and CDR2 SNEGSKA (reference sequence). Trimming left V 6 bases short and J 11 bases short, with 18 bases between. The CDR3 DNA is TGCAGTGCCATTAGTCCCTCGGTAGGGCAGTATTTT. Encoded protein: CSAISPSVGQYF.

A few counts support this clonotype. Here the CDR3 DNA reads TGTGCCAGCAGTGCAGGACAGGGACCCAATCAGCCCCAGCATTTT. Translation: CASSAGQGPNQPQHF. The gene calls are TRBV25-1 and TRBJ1-5; 8 bases are shared with TRBD1. From germline, CDR1 is MGHDK and CDR2 SYGVNS. CDR3 size: 15 residues. The junction had 5 bases not matched to a gene; V was cut back by 4 bases and J by 3 bases.

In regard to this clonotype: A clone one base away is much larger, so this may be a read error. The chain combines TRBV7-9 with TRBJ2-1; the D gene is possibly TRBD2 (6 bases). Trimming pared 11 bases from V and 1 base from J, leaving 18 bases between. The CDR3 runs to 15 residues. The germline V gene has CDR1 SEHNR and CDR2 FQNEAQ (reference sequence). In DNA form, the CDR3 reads TGTGCCTCTACGGGGTCGGGAGCATCCTACAATGAGCAGTTCTTC. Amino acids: CASTGSGASYNEQFF.

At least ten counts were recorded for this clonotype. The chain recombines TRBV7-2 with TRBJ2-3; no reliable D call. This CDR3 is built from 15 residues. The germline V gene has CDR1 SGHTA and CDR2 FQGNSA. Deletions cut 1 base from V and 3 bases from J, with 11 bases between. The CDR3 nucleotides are TGTGCCAGCAGCTTAGTAGGGTGGTCTACAGATACGCAGTATTTT. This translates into CASSLVGWSTDTQYF.

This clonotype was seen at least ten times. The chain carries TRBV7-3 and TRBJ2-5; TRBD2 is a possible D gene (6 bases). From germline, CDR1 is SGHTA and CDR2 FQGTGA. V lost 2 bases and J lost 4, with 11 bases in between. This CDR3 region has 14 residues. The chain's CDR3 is CASSLAGPGETQYF. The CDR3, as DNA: TGTGCCAGCAGCTTAGCGGGGCCGGGAGAGACCCAGTACTTC.

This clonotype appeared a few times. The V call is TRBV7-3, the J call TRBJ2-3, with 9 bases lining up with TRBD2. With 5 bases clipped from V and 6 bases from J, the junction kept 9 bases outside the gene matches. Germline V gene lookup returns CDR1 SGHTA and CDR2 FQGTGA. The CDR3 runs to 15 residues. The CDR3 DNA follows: TGTGCCAGCAGCCCTCAGGGAGGGACTAGCGATACGCAGTATTTT. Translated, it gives CASSPQGGTSDTQYF.

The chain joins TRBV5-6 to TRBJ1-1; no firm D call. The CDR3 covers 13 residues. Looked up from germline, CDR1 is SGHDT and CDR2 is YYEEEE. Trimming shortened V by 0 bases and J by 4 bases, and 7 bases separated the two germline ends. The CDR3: CASSLDVGTEAFF. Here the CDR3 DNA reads TGTGCCAGCAGCTTGGATGTAGGCACTGAAGCTTTCTTT. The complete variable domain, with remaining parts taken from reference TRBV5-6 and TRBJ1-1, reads DAGVTQSPTHLIKTRGQQVTLRCSPKSGHDTVSWYQQALGQGPQFIFQYYEEEERQRGNFPDRFSGHQFPNYSSELNVNALLLGDSALYLCASSLDVGTEAFFGQGTRLTVV.

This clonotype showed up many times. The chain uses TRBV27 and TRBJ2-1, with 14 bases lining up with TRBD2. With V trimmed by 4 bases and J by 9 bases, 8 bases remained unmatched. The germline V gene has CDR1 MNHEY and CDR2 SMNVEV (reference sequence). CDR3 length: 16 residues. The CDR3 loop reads CASSYFRLAGGFEQFF. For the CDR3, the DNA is TGTGCCAGCAGTTACTTCCGACTAGCGGGAGGGTTTGAGCAGTTCTTC.

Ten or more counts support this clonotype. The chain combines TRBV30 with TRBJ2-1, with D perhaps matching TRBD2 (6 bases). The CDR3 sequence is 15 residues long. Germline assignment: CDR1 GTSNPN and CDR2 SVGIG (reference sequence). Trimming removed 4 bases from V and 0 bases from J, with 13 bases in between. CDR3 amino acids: CAWNAGRSSYNEQFF. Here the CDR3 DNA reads TGTGCCTGGAATGCGGGGAGGAGCTCCTACAATGAGCAGTTCTTC.

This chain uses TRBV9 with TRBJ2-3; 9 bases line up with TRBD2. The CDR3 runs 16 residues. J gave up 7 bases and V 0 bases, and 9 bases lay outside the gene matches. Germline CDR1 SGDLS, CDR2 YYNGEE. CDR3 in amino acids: CASSVEASGIRNTQYF. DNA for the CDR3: TGTGCCAGCAGCGTAGAGGCTAGCGGGATCCGGAATACGCAGTATTTT.

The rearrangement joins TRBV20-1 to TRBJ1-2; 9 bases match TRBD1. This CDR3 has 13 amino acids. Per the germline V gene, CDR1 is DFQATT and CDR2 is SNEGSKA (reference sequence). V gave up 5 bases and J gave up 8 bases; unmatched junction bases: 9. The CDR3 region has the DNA TGCAGTGCTGAATATGACAGGGGGTACGGCTACACCTTC. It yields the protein CSAEYDRGYGYTF.

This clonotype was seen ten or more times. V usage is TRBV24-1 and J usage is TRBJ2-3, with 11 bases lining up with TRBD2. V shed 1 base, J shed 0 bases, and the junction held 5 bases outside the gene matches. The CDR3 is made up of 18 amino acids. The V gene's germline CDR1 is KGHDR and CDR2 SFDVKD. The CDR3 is CATSDFRTSGYSTDTQYF. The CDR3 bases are TGTGCCACCAGTGATTTCCGGACTAGCGGGTATAGCACAGATACGCAGTATTTT.

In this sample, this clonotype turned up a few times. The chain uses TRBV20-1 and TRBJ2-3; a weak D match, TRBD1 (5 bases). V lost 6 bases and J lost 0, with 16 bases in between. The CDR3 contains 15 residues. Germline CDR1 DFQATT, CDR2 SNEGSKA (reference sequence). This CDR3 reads CSAVTGATSTDTQYF. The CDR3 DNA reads TGCAGTGCCGTTACAGGCGCAACTAGCACAGATACGCAGTATTTT.

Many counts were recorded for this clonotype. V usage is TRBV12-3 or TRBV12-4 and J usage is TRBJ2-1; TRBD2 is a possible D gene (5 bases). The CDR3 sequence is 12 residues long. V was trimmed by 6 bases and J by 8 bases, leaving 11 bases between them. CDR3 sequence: CASRPDWDEQFF. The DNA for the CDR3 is TGTGCCAGCAGACCGGACTGGGATGAGCAGTTCTTC.

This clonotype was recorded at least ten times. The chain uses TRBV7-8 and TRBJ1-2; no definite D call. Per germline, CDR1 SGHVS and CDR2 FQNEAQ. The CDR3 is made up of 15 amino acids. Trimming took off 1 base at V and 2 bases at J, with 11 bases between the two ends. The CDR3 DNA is TGTGCCAGCAGCTTAGATTCGCGAGAAAACTATGGCTACACCTTC. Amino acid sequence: CASSLDSRENYGYTF.

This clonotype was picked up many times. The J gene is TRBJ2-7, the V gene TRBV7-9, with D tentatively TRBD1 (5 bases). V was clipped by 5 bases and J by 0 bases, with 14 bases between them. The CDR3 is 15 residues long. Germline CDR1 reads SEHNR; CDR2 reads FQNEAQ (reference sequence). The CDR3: CASSTTGKVSYEQYF. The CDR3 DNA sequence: TGTGCCAGCAGCACCACAGGAAAAGTCTCCTACGAGCAGTACTTC.

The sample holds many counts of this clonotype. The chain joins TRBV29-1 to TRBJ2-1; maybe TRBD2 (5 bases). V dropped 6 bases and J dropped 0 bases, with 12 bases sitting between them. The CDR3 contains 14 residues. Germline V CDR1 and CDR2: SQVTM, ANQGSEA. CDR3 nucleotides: TGCAGCGTGCTAGGACTTAACTCCTACAATGAGCAGTTCTTC. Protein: CSVLGLNSYNEQFF.

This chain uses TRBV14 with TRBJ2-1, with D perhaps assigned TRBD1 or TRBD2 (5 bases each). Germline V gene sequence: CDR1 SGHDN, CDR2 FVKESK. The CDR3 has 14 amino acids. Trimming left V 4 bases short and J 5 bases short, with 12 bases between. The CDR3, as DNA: TGTGCCAGCAGCCGGGACCCCTGGGACAATGAGCAGTTCTTC. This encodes CASSRDPWDNEQFF.